This is a list of T cell receptor beta chains from one sample in a study of CD8+ T cells in alopecia areata. Data came from immunoSEQ multiplex PCR; TCRdb stores just in-frame clones and leaves some out. The sample consists of about 220,000 clones, about 50% of them appearing once. The sample was CD4+ T cells sorted from blood, taken at week 4, from a patient treated with tofacitinib. The receptors come from a human donor with alopecia areata. Both conserved end residues are part of each CDR3. The D gene is left open where the match is weak. A row's size may be missing; if present it is once, few, many or a size class.

D: NA
V: TRBV29-1
length: 11
J: TRBJ1-2
size: NA
DNA: TGCAGTGGTCGGGATGGATATGGCTACACCTTC
CDR3: CSGRDGYGYTF

D: NA
V: TRBV4-3
length: 14
J: TRBJ2-1
size: NA
DNA: TGCGCCAGCAGTGGATTAGCGGACCACAATGAGCAGTTCTTC
CDR3: CASSGLADHNEQFF

D: TRBD2
V: TRBV20-1
length: 11
J: TRBJ2-1
size: NA
DNA: TGCAGTGCTAGCCAGCGGGGGGGTGTGTTCTTC
CDR3: CSASQRGGVFF

D: NA
V: TRBV30
length: 13
J: TRBJ1-6
size: once
DNA: TGTGCCTGGGGGGGGCTCGATAATTCACCCCTCCACTTT
CDR3: CAWGGLDNSPLHF

D: NA
V: TRBV27
length: 14
J: TRBJ1-5
size: many
DNA: TGTGCCAGCAGTTTATCGCCCTCCCGGTGGCCCCAGCATTTT
CDR3: CASSLSPSRWPQHF

D: TRBD1
V: TRBV5-4
length: 13
J: TRBJ2-1
size: NA
DNA: TGTGCCAGCAGCTCCGGGACAGGGGATGAGCAGTTCTTC
CDR3: CASSSGTGDEQFF

D: NA
V: TRBV29-1
length: 13
J: TRBJ1-1
size: NA
DNA: TGCAGCGTCGTACGGAAGTTGAACACTGAAGCTTTCTTT
CDR3: CSVVRKLNTEAFF

D: NA
V: TRBV29-1
length: 16
J: TRBJ2-1
size: NA
DNA: TGCAGCGTTGGTCAGTTGGCGCGCCTCTCCTACAATGAGCAGTTCTTC
CDR3: CSVGQLARLSYNEQFF

D: TRBD1
V: TRBV7-2
length: 14
J: TRBJ1-6
size: few
DNA: TGTGCCAGCAGCTTGGACAGGAATGCATCACCCCTCCACTTT
CDR3: CASSLDRNASPLHF

D: NA
V: TRBV15
length: 13
J: TRBJ2-1
size: few
DNA: TGTGCCACCAGCACCAGTCCCCACAATGAGCAGTTCTTC
CDR3: CATSTSPHNEQFF

D: TRBD1
V: TRBV4-3
length: 15
J: TRBJ2-7
size: NA
DNA: TGCGCCAGCAGCACGGAGGGACAGGGATACTACGAGCAGTACTTC
CDR3: CASSTEGQGYYEQYF

D: NA
V: TRBV20-1
length: 11
J: TRBJ1-1
size: NA
DNA: TGCAGTGCCAAAGACAGTACTGAAGCTTTCTTT
CDR3: CSAKDSTEAFF

D: NA
V: TRBV2
length: 14
J: TRBJ2-2
size: few
DNA: TGTGCCAGCAGTGATACCCCCGCTACCGGGGAGCTGTTTTTT
CDR3: CASSDTPATGELFF

D: NA
V: TRBV27
length: 13
J: TRBJ1-6
size: NA
DNA: TGTGCCAGTAGTCCGGGGGCGAATTCACCCCTCCACTTT
CDR3: CASSPGANSPLHF

D: TRBD1
V: TRBV29-1
length: 12
J: TRBJ2-7
size: NA
DNA: TGCAGCGTATTTGACAGGGCCTACGAGCAGTACTTC
CDR3: CSVFDRAYEQYF

D: NA
V: TRBV7-2
length: 15
J: TRBJ1-2
size: NA
DNA: TGTGCCAGCAGCTTAGAGCGGCAGGTTAACTATGGCTACACCTTC
CDR3: CASSLERQVNYGYTF

D: TRBD1
V: TRBV18
length: 14
J: TRBJ2-3
size: few
DNA: TGTGCCAGCTCACCGTCCGGACAGGGCAGGCCGCAGTATTTT
CDR3: CASSPSGQGRPQYF

D: TRBD1
V: TRBV7-2
length: 15
J: TRBJ1-5
size: NA
DNA: TGTGCCAGCAGCTTAGGGGGACAGGGTAGTCAGCCCCAGCATTTT
CDR3: CASSLGGQGSQPQHF

D: NA
V: TRBV13
length: 13
J: TRBJ1-5
size: few
DNA: TGTGCCAGCAGCCCCCGTCTCAATCAGCCCCAGCATTTT
CDR3: CASSPRLNQPQHF

D: TRBD1
V: TRBV7-3
length: 13
J: TRBJ2-2
size: once
DNA: TGTGCCAGCAGCGTGACAGGGGCCGGGGAGCTGTTTTTT
CDR3: CASSVTGAGELFF

D: NA
V: TRBV7-3
length: 14
J: TRBJ2-1
size: NA
DNA: TGTGCCAGCAGCCCCCCGGGGGCAGCTCGTGAGCAGTTCTTC
CDR3: CASSPPGAAREQFF

D: TRBD2
V: TRBV30
length: 17
J: TRBJ2-2
size: NA
DNA: TGTGCCTGGAGTGTATCTAGCGGGGGCCGATACACCGGGGAGCTGTTTTTT
CDR3: CAWSVSSGGRYTGELFF

D: NA
V: TRBV5-1
length: 16
J: TRBJ1-4
size: once
DNA: TGCGCCAGCAGCTTGAACTCCTGGGGAACTAATGAAAAACTGTTTTTT
CDR3: CASSLNSWGTNEKLFF

D: NA
V: TRBV10-3
length: 11
J: TRBJ2-3
size: many
DNA: TGTGCCATCAGTGGACCAGATACGCAGTATTTT
CDR3: CAISGPDTQYF

D: TRBD2
V: TRBV7-9
length: 16
J: TRBJ2-3
size: once
DNA: TGTGCCAGCCCCAGCGGGCTAGCGGATAGCACAGATACGCAGTATTTT
CDR3: CASPSGLADSTDTQYF